This TCR beta chain appears in the sequencing data of a study of blood T cell repertoires in COVID-19. The wider study: Some COVID-19 samples were acute and others convalescent; all came from the United States, Italy and Spain.

The method was immunoSEQ multiplex PCR; TCRdb's version includes in-frame clones alone and lacks a portion of them. The data contain about 380,000 clones, about 85% of them singletons. The V gene's germline CDR1 is MDHEN and CDR2 SYDVKM. The CDR3 totals 14 residues. The germline V and J ends were trimmed by 5 bases and 4 bases, with 9 bases remaining between them. The sequence was collected from a woman younger than 30 with acute or convalescent COVID-19. The chain uses TRBV28 and TRBJ2-6; D gene unclear. The sequencing sample was made of peripheral blood. Here the CDR3 DNA reads TGTGCCAGCAGTCCGCCAGAAGGGGCCAACGTCCTGACTTTC. This sequence encodes CASSPPEGANVLTF.